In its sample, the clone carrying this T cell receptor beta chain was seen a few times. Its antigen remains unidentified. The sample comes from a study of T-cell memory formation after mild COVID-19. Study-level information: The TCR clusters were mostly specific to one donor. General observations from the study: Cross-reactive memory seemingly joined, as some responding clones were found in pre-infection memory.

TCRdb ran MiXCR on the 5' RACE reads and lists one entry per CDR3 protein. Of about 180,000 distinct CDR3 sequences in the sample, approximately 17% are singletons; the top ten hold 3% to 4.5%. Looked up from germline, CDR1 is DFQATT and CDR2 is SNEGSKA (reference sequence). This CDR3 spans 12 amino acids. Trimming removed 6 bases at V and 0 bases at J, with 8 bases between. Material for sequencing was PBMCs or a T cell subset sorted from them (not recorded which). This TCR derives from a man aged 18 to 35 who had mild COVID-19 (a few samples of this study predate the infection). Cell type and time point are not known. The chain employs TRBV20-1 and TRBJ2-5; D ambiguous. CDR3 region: CSAPEDQETQYF. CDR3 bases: TGCAGTGCCCCCGAGGACCAAGAGACCCAGTACTTC.